The 16 T cell receptor beta chains below come from one sample, sequenced in a study of blood T cell repertoires in COVID-19. Clones were sequenced by immunoSEQ multiplex PCR, and TCRdb holds only the in-frame ones, with some missing. The sample records 150,000 or so clones, roughly 80% being singletons. The specimen was PBMCs or T cells enriched from blood (not recorded which). These receptors were collected from a woman aged 40-49 years with acute COVID-19.

This CDR3 is CASSQIFTGGTNGYTF. CDR3 sequence (DNA): TGCGCCAGCAGCCAAATTTTTACCGGGGGAACGAATGGCTACACCTTC. V usage is TRBV5-1 and J usage is TRBJ1-2, with TRBD1 as a possible D gene (5 bases). The germline V and J ends were trimmed by 4 bases and 6 bases, with 22 bases remaining between them. Germline V lookup: CDR1 SGHRS, CDR2 YFSETQ. CDR3 length: 16 residues. Using reference TRBV5-1 and TRBJ1-2 for the parts outside the CDR3, the full variable domain is KAGVTQTPRYLIKTRGQQVTLSCSPISGHRSVSWYQQTPGQGLQFLFEYFSETQRNKGNFPGRFSGRQFSNSRSEMNVSTLELGDSALYLCASSQIFTGGTNGYTFGSGTRLTVV.

This clone was detected only once. The chain links TRBV6-5 to TRBJ2-7, with D possibly matching TRBD2 (5 bases). Germline V gives CDR1 MNHEY, CDR2 SVGAGI. V dropped 10 bases and J dropped 3 bases, with 16 bases sitting between them. The CDR3 totals 13 residues. CDR3 in DNA: TGTGCCACCGTGAAGCCCGGAGGCTACGAGCAGTACTTC. The encoded protein is CATVKPGGYEQYF.

The J gene is TRBJ2-3, the V gene TRBV30, with D tentatively TRBD2 (6 bases). The CDR3 is made up of 14 amino acids. With 4 bases removed from V and 6 bases from J, the gap between germline ends came to 17 bases. CDR1 is GTSNPN, CDR2 SVGIG, per germline (reference sequence). CDR3 nucleotides: TGTGCCTGGAAGGAAGGTTGGGAGGCGGATACGCAGTATTTT. Residues: CAWKEGWEADTQYF.

This chain connects TRBV12-3 or TRBV12-4 to TRBJ2-5, with D unclear. Between the trimmed V and J ends, which lost 6 bases and 0 bases, there was a span of 8 bases. The CDR3 is 13 residues long. CDR3 sequence reads: CASSRDNQETQYF. The CDR3 nucleotides are TGTGCCAGCAGCCGTGACAACCAAGAGACCCAGTACTTC.

The chain links TRBV5-6 to TRBJ2-5; D is perhaps TRBD2 (5 bases). Germline values: CDR1 SGHDT, CDR2 YYEEEE. This CDR3 has 14 residues. V was pared by 5 bases and J by 2 bases, with 13 bases between. CDR3 in amino acids: CASSGSGKQETQYF. Written as DNA, the CDR3 is TGTGCCAGCAGTGGCTCCGGGAAGCAAGAGACCCAGTACTTC.

The gene calls are TRBV7-6 and TRBJ2-2; 7 nucleotides agree with TRBD2. The trim removed 5 bases at V and 6 bases at J, leaving 12 bases unmatched. Germline values: CDR1 SGHVS, CDR2 FNYEAQ. CDR3 length: 16 amino acids. CDR3 residues: CASSVGRSGKPGELFF. The CDR3 DNA sequence: TGTGCCAGCAGCGTTGGCCGGAGCGGGAAACCCGGGGAGCTGTTTTTT.

This chain joins TRBV5-1 and TRBJ2-3; 10 bases are shared with TRBD1. There are 16 residues in the CDR3. Per the germline V gene, CDR1 is SGHRS and CDR2 is YFSETQ. The trim removed 4 bases at V and 4 bases at J, leaving 9 bases unmatched. In DNA form, the CDR3 reads TGCGCCAGCAGCCCGGGGAGACAGGGGGCCTCAGATACGCAGTATTTT. The encoded protein is CASSPGRQGASDTQYF.

V usage is TRBV27 and J usage is TRBJ2-4; no definite D call. CDR3 size: 14 residues. Germline V gene lookup returns CDR1 MNHEY and CDR2 SMNVEV (reference sequence). Trimming removed 3 bases from V and 2 bases from J, with 8 bases in between. The CDR3 coding sequence is TGTGCCAGCAGTTTGGCCAGAACCAAAAACATTCAGTACTTC. This sequence encodes CASSLARTKNIQYF.

The gene calls are TRBV19 and TRBJ2-1; 8 bases map to TRBD2. The trim removed 4 bases at V and 2 bases at J, leaving 7 bases unmatched. This CDR3 has 16 residues. The germline V gene has CDR1 LNHDA and CDR2 SQIVND (reference sequence). CDR3 nucleotide sequence: TGTGCCAGTAGTAATAGCGGGACTGCAGCCTACAATGAGCAGTTCTTC. Amino acid sequence: CASSNSGTAAYNEQFF.

CDR3 sequence (DNA): TGTGCCAGCAGCTTAGTTTTACTAGCGGTACAATCGAACAATGAGCAGTTCTTC. It encodes CASSLVLLAVQSNNEQFF. The genes are TRBV11-3 and TRBJ2-1, with TRBD2 matching 8 bases. From germline, CDR1 is SGHNT and CDR2 YENEEA. With V trimmed by 1 base and J by 5 bases, 13 bases remained unmatched. This CDR3 comprises 18 residues.

Only a few counts were recorded for this clone. This chain links TRBV6-2 or TRBV6-3 with TRBJ2-1, with 8 bases lining up with TRBD2. Germline loops: CDR1 MNHEY, CDR2 SVGEGT. CDR3 length: 18 amino acids. After removal of 4 bases from V and 8 bases from J, the junction contained 19 bases not matched to a gene. DNA of the CDR3: TGTGCCAGCAGTTCCCGCCTCCTGCCGGGACTAGTTCACCATGAGCAGTTCTTC. Its protein is CASSSRLLPGLVHHEQFF.

The rearrangement uses TRBV11-2 and TRBJ1-1, with 9 bases matching TRBD1. Germline CDR1 and CDR2: SGHAT and FQNNGV. J lost 5 bases, V lost 0 bases, and 16 bases had no gene match. CDR3 size: 19 residues. The CDR3: CASSLDGRPRDRARTEAFF. The CDR3 coding sequence is TGTGCCAGCAGCTTAGATGGCCGCCCTCGGGACAGGGCAAGGACTGAAGCTTTCTTT.

The chain recombines TRBV11-2 with TRBJ2-3; D remains unclear. This CDR3 is 13 amino acids long. Between the trimmed V and J ends, which lost 5 bases and 5 bases, there was a span of 11 bases. CDR1 and CDR2 (germline): SGHAT, FQNNGV. The CDR3 sequence is CASSPDSRDTQYF. The CDR3 DNA reads as TGTGCCAGCAGCCCCGATAGTCGAGATACGCAGTATTTT.

This clone was seen just once. The chain is built from TRBV6-5 and TRBJ1-4; the D gene is possibly TRBD1 (5 bases). Germline assignment: CDR1 MNHEY and CDR2 SVGAGI. The V end was cut by 0 bases, the J end by 10 bases, with 12 bases between. The CDR3 is made up of 14 amino acids. CDR3 nucleotide sequence: TGTGCCAGCAGTTACTCCATCAGGGTGGGAAAACTGTTTTTT. Its protein is CASSYSIRVGKLFF.

The J gene is TRBJ1-5, the V gene TRBV18; D is unclear. The V gene's germline CDR1 is KGHSH and CDR2 LQKENI. Trimming removed 1 base at V and 6 bases at J, with 7 bases between. The CDR3 length is 13 residues. The chain's CDR3 is CASSPQGGQPQHF. The CDR3 DNA is TGTGCCAGCTCACCACAGGGAGGTCAGCCCCAGCATTTT.

This clone was found once. This chain connects TRBV18 to TRBJ2-3; the match to TRBD2 covers 11 bases. V was clipped by 6 bases and J by 2 bases; unmatched bases: 13. Per germline, CDR1 KGHSH and CDR2 LQKENI. The CDR3 extends over 18 amino acids. The CDR3 region has the DNA TGTGCCAGCTCCGCCCTGGGGACTAGCGGAAGTTCCACAGATACGCAGTATTTT. Protein sequence: CASSALGTSGSSTDTQYF.